The rows below give T cell receptor beta chains drawn from one sample of a study of beta chain features in type 1 diabetes. TCRdb keeps only in-frame clones here, not all; method: immunoSEQ multiplex PCR. The sample has roughly 300,000 clones; around 9.3% are singletons. The sample was central memory CD4+ T cells from blood. The receptor set was obtained from a man in his thirties or forties with type 1 diabetes. The CDR3 runs from the conserved cysteine through the conserved F or W. Fields, in order: D gene, J gene, V gene, clone size, CDR3 protein, CDR3 DNA. The D gene is left open where the match is weak. Only some rows state a clone size, as once, few, many or a class for expanded clones.

>NA|TRBJ2-2|TRBV5-1|NA
CASSLAPGAVGTGELFF
TGCGCCAGCAGCCTGGCCCCCGGGGCTGTAGGGACCGGGGAGCTGTTTTTT
>NA|TRBJ1-6|TRBV11-2|NA
CASSSTGFSPLHF
TGTGCCAGCAGCTCTACAGGGTTCAGTCCCCTCCACTTT
>TRBD1|TRBJ2-2|TRBV14|few
CASSQQQGTGELFF
TGTGCCAGCAGCCAACAACAGGGGACCGGGGAGCTGTTTTTT
>TRBD1|TRBJ1-6|TRBV6-5|few
CASSYSRQGRSPLHF
TGTGCCAGCAGTTACTCGAGACAGGGAAGGTCACCCCTCCACTTT
>NA|TRBJ1-4|TRBV30|NA
CAWSGDNRNEKLFF
TGTGCCTGGAGTGGGGACAACCGCAATGAAAAACTGTTTTTT
>NA|TRBJ2-1|TRBV29-1|NA
CSVVSLRGLGDEQFF
TGCAGCGTTGTCTCGCTACGGGGGTTAGGGGATGAGCAGTTCTTC
>TRBD2|TRBJ2-2|TRBV5-1|NA
CASVISGRYTGELFF
TGCGCCAGCGTAATTAGCGGGCGGTACACCGGGGAGCTGTTTTTT
>NA|TRBJ1-2|TRBV28|once
CASREINYGYTF
TGTGCCAGCAGGGAGATTAACTATGGCTACACCTTC
>NA|TRBJ2-7|TRBV28|few
CARRYIPRLPYEQYF
TGTGCCAGACGATACATCCCCCGCCTACCCTACGAGCAGTACTTC
>NA|TRBJ2-3|TRBV5-1|NA
CASSVQEGEFTDTQYF
TGCGCCAGCAGCGTTCAGGAAGGGGAATTTACAGATACGCAGTATTTT
>NA|TRBJ1-1|TRBV30|few
CAWSPIGGTREAFF
TGTGCCTGGAGTCCTATCGGGGGTACCAGGGAAGCTTTCTTT
>NA|TRBJ2-3|TRBV7-9|few
CASSLANSATDTQYF
TGTGCCAGCAGCTTAGCGAACAGCGCGACAGATACGCAGTATTTT
>TRBD2|TRBJ2-3|TRBV5-6|many
CASSLQAGATDTQYF
TGTGCCAGCAGCCTTCAAGCGGGGGCCACAGATACGCAGTATTTT
>TRBD1|TRBJ2-4|TRBV4-3|NA
CASSQDLRGPGIQYF
TGCGCCAGCAGCCAAGATCTGAGGGGGCCGGGCATTCAGTACTTC
>NA|TRBJ2-7|TRBV29-1|NA
CSVEQSYEQYF
TGCAGCGTTGAGCAGAGCTACGAGCAGTACTTC
>TRBD2|TRBJ2-3|TRBV4-1|few
CASSTGSGGADTQYF
TGCGCCAGCAGCACAGGTAGCGGGGGCGCAGATACGCAGTATTTT
>NA|TRBJ2-3|TRBV30|few
CAWSIQEKQYF
TGTGCCTGGAGTATACAGGAAAAGCAGTATTTT
>NA|TRBJ1-1|TRBV7-2|few
CASSLATTGEAFF
TGTGCCAGCAGCTTAGCGACCACGGGTGAAGCTTTCTTT
>NA|TRBJ1-2|TRBV29-1|few
CSVGGRTYGYTF
TGCAGCGTTGGCGGCAGGACCTATGGCTACACCTTC
>NA|TRBJ2-4|TRBV7-9|few
CASSVGGGNNIQYF
TGTGCCAGCAGCGTAGGGGGAGGGAACAACATTCAGTACTTC
>NA|TRBJ1-5|TRBV28|NA
CASSWRSKPQHF
TGTGCCAGCAGTTGGAGGTCCAAACCCCAGCATTTT
>TRBD2|TRBJ2-3|TRBV6-5|few
CASSYNRRGGTDTQYF
TGTGCCAGCAGTTACAATCGTCGGGGGGGCACAGATACGCAGTATTTT
>TRBD1|TRBJ1-5|TRBV6-5|few
CASSDRGPSQPQHF
TGTGCCAGCAGTGACAGGGGGCCAAGTCAGCCCCAGCATTTT
>NA|TRBJ2-7|TRBV7-9|many
CASTHLKSGEQYF
TGTGCCAGCACCCACTTGAAGTCGGGCGAGCAGTACTTC
>NA|TRBJ2-5|TRBV28|many
CASTPGGGGIKTQYF
TGTGCCAGCACCCCCGGGGGCGGGGGTATCAAGACCCAGTACTTC
>NA|TRBJ1-5|TRBV9|few
CASSVEGRNQPQHF
TGTGCCAGCAGCGTAGAGGGTCGAAATCAGCCCCAGCATTTT
>NA|TRBJ2-3|TRBV15|once
CATSRDARLSGGTDTQYF
TGTGCCACCAGCAGAGACGCGAGGCTTTCAGGGGGCACAGATACGCAGTATTTT
>NA|TRBJ2-1|TRBV1|few
CTSSQGAGGGGNNEQFF
TGCACCAGCAGCCAAGGTGCTGGCGGGGGGGGAAACAATGAGCAGTTCTTC
>TRBD2|TRBJ2-1|TRBV11-2|NA
CASSLEGSGSSYNEQFF
TGTGCCAGCAGCTTAGAAGGTAGCGGGAGCTCCTACAATGAGCAGTTCTTC
>NA|TRBJ1-5|TRBV7-8|NA
CASSWDSNQPQHF
TGTGCCAGCAGCTGGGACAGCAATCAGCCCCAGCATTTT
>NA|TRBJ2-6|TRBV5-1|NA
CASSLEGVGANVLTF
TGCGCCAGCAGCTTGGAAGGGGTGGGGGCCAACGTCCTGACTTTC
>NA|TRBJ1-1|TRBV5-1|few
CASSPGGMNTEAFF
TGCGCCAGCTCTCCGGGGGGCATGAACACTGAAGCTTTCTTT
>TRBD1|TRBJ1-2|TRBV9|many
CASSVGTGDGYTF
TGTGCCAGCAGCGTAGGGACAGGGGATGGCTACACCTTC
>NA|TRBJ2-3|TRBV5-6|NA
CATREFKGRTDTQYF
TGTGCCACCCGAGAATTTAAGGGGCGGACAGATACGCAGTATTTT
>NA|TRBJ1-2|TRBV28|NA
CASSSGRFFRGYTF
TGTGCCAGCAGTAGTGGTAGATTTTTTCGGGGCTACACCTTC
>NA|TRBJ1-6|TRBV6-5|few
CASSYSAALNSPLHF
TGTGCCAGCAGTTACTCGGCGGCCCTTAATTCACCCCTCCACTTT
>NA|TRBJ2-2|TRBV6-6|few
CASSRVGVNTGELFF
TGTGCCAGCAGTCGGGTGGGGGTGAACACCGGGGAGCTGTTTTTT
>TRBD2|TRBJ2-5|TRBV9|NA
CASSVGGLAVGTQYF
TGTGCCAGCAGCGTAGGGGGACTAGCGGTCGGGACCCAGTACTTC
>NA|TRBJ2-3|TRBV9|NA
CASSFSQGGASTDTQYF
TGTGCCAGCAGTTTCTCACAGGGCGGGGCTAGCACAGATACGCAGTATTTT
>NA|TRBJ2-2|TRBV5-1|NA
CASTGSLNTGELFF
TGCGCCAGCACCGGGAGCCTAAACACCGGGGAGCTGTTTTTT
>NA|TRBJ1-5|TRBV18|NA
CASSQDDSNQPQHF
TGTGCCAGCTCACAGGACGATAGCAATCAGCCCCAGCATTTT
>TRBD1|TRBJ1-1|TRBV18|NA
CASSLGGQANTEAFF
TGTGCCAGCTCACTTGGAGGACAGGCGAACACTGAAGCTTTCTTT